This T cell receptor (beta chain) was documented in a study of quantifying T cell responses using KT2 cells. Turning to the study itself: RNA was reverse transcribed with TCR alpha and beta constant-region primers. The second PCR ran as a qPCR until a predetermined fluorescence threshold was reached. The T4 ligation step was estimated to exceed 8% efficiency under optimum conditions.

A range of KT2-to-PBMC ratios was made using fixed PBMC numbers. Study-level results: Input KT2 cell number predicted KT2 alpha and beta sequence counts linearly over several orders of magnitude.

Each cDNA got a UMI-containing oligo ligated at its 3' end. An equimolar mix of RC1.1 and RC1.2 primed the beta chain across TRBC1 and TRBC2. TCRdb re-called the UMI-ligation and nested PCR reads through MiXCR, storing one row per CDR3 protein. The sample shows 50,000 to 70,000 distinct CDR3 sequences, more than 9% of them seen only once. About this clonotype: Its target is not known.

V was clipped by 4 bases and J by 5 bases; unmatched bases: 7. This CDR3 spans 15 amino acids. CDR1 SGHRS and CDR2 YFSETQ come from the germline V gene. The chain recombines TRBV5-1 with TRBJ2-1, with 9 bases lining up with TRBD1. Sequences were obtained from PBMCs spiked with cells of the T cell clone KT2. This receptor was taken from a human donor. DNA for the CDR3: TGCGCCAGCAGCAAAGGGACAGGGTCTGACAATGAGCAGTTCTTC. It encodes CASSKGTGSDNEQFF.